This is a list of T cell receptor beta chains from one sample in a study of blood T cell repertoires in COVID-19. Sequencing was performed with immunoSEQ multiplex PCR; in TCRdb, only in-frame clones are kept and a portion is missing. The table records approximately 380,000 clones, roughly nine tenths of them present only once. The sample consisted of PBMCs or T cells enriched from blood (not recorded which). All receptors come from a woman between 35 and 50 years old who had been exposed to COVID-19. Each CDR3 is given without its conserved first and last residue. Clone size is given for some rows only: seen once, a few or many times, or a class if the clone is expanded.

few	TRBJ2-4	TRBV5-4	ASSLKGAGGNIQY
once	TRBJ1-6	TRBV27	ASSRTGTISSYNSPLH
once	TRBJ2-3	TRBV12-5	ASGPKWGTSGGAHADTQY
NA	TRBJ2-2	TRBV19	ASSPRGGGDTGELF
NA	TRBJ1-1	TRBV3-1/TRBV3-2	ASSQDVLKTEAF
few	TRBJ1-1	TRBV12-5	ASGFGQGVRTEAF
NA	TRBJ1-2	TRBV12-3/TRBV12-4	ASGRGLEHGYT
NA	TRBJ1-5	TRBV6-5	ASSTQGGFNQPQH
few	TRBJ1-2	TRBV2	ASRRESQYYGYT
NA	TRBJ1-2	TRBV10-3	AISESGTGYGYT
NA	TRBJ1-5	TRBV15	ATSRDNSYQPQH
NA	TRBJ2-2	TRBV6-2/TRBV6-3	ASSYAANTGELF
once	TRBJ1-2	TRBV18	ASSTTGTYGYT
NA	TRBJ2-1	TRBV3-1/TRBV3-2	ASSNEGTSSYNEQF
NA	TRBJ1-2	TRBV6-5	ASSGRDRGLGYT
NA	TRBJ2-7	TRBV7-9	ASSSTGTAYEQY
NA	TRBJ1-2	TRBV9	ASSVGDRLYGYT
NA	TRBJ2-7	TRBV19	ATNVGAQGEQY
NA	TRBJ1-5	TRBV18	ASSRRGAGHQPQH
NA	TRBJ1-1	TRBV6-5	ASSFARGFEAF